This T cell receptor beta chain was sequenced for a study of cytomegalovirus exposure and HLA in healthy donors. Comment on this clone: Its cognate antigen is unknown.

Germline CDR1 and CDR2: SGHTA and FQGNSA. Trimming pared 3 bases from V and 3 bases from J, leaving 6 bases between. The CDR3 spans 12 residues. While unrecorded immune exposures were likely, the donors were nominally healthy when sampled. This PCR relied on a set of 60 Vbeta primers and 13 Jbeta primers. Repertoires were generated with immunoSEQ multiplex PCR, while TCRdb's copy carries only in-frame clones and drops some. Here the sample spans 90,000 to 110,000 clones, roughly 15% being singletons. The study's findings and limits: Being productive about 90% or about 30% of the time was typical of most TCR beta V segments in an earlier analysis. Most TCR sequences were uncommon, yet certain public TCRs appeared in many donors.

The specimen sequenced was PBMCs. V and J are TRBV7-2 and TRBJ2-7, with D perhaps matching TRBD1 (5 bases). The receptor comes from a female donor in good health and CMV-seronegative. CDR3: CASSFQGYEQYF. In DNA form, the CDR3 reads TGTGCCAGCAGCTTCCAGGGCTACGAGCAGTACTTC.